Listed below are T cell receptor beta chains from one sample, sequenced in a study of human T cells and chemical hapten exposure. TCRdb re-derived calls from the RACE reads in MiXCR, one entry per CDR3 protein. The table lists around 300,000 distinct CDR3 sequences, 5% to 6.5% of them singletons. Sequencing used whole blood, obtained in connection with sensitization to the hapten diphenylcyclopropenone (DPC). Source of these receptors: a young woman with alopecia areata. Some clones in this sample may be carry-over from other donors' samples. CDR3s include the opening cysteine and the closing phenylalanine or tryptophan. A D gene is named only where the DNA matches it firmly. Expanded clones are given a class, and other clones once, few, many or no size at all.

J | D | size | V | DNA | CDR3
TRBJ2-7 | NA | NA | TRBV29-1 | TGCAGCGTTGAATCGGGAGCTCGGCAGTACTTC | CSVESGARQYF
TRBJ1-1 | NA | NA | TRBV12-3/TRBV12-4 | TGTGCCAGCAGTTTCGGGACCCGGACTGAAGCTTTCTTT | CASSFGTRTEAFF
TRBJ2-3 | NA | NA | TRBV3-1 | TGTGCCAGCAGCCAAGATCAGTCGTGGGCAGGGGATACGCAGTATTTT | CASSQDQSWAGDTQYF
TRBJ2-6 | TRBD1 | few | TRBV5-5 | TGTGCCAGCAGCTTCCGGGACAGGGGCTTATCTGGGGCCAACGTCCTGACTTTC | CASSFRDRGLSGANVLTF
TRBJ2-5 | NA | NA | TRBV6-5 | TGTGCCAGCAGTAGGGGACGGACAGAGACCCAGTACTTC | CASSRGRTETQYF
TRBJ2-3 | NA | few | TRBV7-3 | TGTGCCAGCAGCTTATCGAATAGGGTAGATACGCAGTATTTT | CASSLSNRVDTQYF
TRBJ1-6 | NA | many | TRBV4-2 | TGTGCCAGCAGCCAAGAATTTCGGGGGGGTAGTTCACCCCTCCACTTT | CASSQEFRGGSSPLHF
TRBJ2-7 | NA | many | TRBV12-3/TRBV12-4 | TGTGCCAGCAGTTTAGGCAGACAAAGCTACGAGCAGTACTTC | CASSLGRQSYEQYF
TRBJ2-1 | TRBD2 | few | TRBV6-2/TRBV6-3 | TGTGCCAGCAGTTACGGAGCGGGGGACTCCAATGAGCAGTTCTTC | CASSYGAGDSNEQFF
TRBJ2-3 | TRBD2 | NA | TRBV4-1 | TGCGCCAGCAGCCCGTCTCCCCTGCGGGGGAGCACAGATACGCAGTATTTT | CASSPSPLRGSTDTQYF
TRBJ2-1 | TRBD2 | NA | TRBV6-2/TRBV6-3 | TGTGCCAGCAGGTTAGGGCCTAGCGGGGGTAGATACAATGAGCAGTTCTTC | CASRLGPSGGRYNEQFF